The 16 T cell receptor beta chains reported below all come from one sample, sequenced in a study of blood T cell repertoires in COVID-19. Measured with immunoSEQ multiplex PCR; TCRdb has only the in-frame clones, and not every one. The data hold a few hundred thousand clones, with 86% observed a single time. Sequencing was carried out using peripheral blood. The receptors were gathered from a woman aged 60 to 75 with COVID-19, enrolled during active disease.

The genes are TRBV13 and TRBJ1-2; 8 nucleotides line up with TRBD1. J was trimmed by 4 bases and V by 5 bases; bases with no gene match: 6. The CDR3 is made up of 14 amino acids. Germline V gene sequence: CDR1 PRHDT, CDR2 FYEKMQ (reference sequence). The CDR3 region has the DNA TGTGCCAGCAGCACCGGGACAGGCGGCTATGGCTACACCTTC. Translated: CASSTGTGGYGYTF.

The V gene is TRBV7-9, the J gene TRBJ1-5; 10 bases match TRBD1. Germline CDR1 is SEHNR and CDR2 is FQNEAQ (reference sequence). The CDR3 totals 16 residues. V shed 5 bases and J 6 bases; nucleotides not matched to a gene: 10. The DNA for the CDR3 is TGTGCCAGCAGCGCAACCGGGACAGGGGTCTTTCAGCCCCAGCATTTT. This translates into CASSATGTGVFQPQHF.

V and J are TRBV5-3 and TRBJ2-2; 9 nucleotides align to TRBD2. TRBV5-3 is placed among ORFs of uncertain function. The trim removed 4 bases at V and 4 bases at J, leaving 14 bases unmatched. The CDR3 loop spans 18 amino acids. For the CDR3, the DNA is TGTGCCAGAAGCGCCACCGGGACTAGCATAGAGGGCACCGGGGAGCTGTTTTTT. Translating gives CARSATGTSIEGTGELFF.

V gene TRBV19 combines with J gene TRBJ2-3; possible D gene TRBD2, 6 bases. V was clipped by 9 bases and J by 0 bases, with 7 bases between them. The CDR3 is 12 residues long. Germline V gives CDR1 LNHDA, CDR2 SQIVND (reference sequence). Written as DNA, the CDR3 is TGTGCCAGCCGGGAGAGCACAGATACGCAGTATTTT. Translation: CASRESTDTQYF.

This chain connects TRBV5-6 to TRBJ2-7; D might be TRBD1 (6 bases). The germline CDR1 and CDR2 sequences are SGHDT and YYEEEE. The CDR3 is 15 residues long. Trimming removed 4 bases from V and 3 bases from J, with 17 bases in between. This CDR3 is CASSVTRGLGYEQYF. CDR3 sequence (DNA): TGTGCCAGCAGCGTTACCAGGGGTTTGGGCTACGAGCAGTACTTC.

The chain has TRBV19 and TRBJ1-2; D is undetermined. Per the germline V gene, CDR1 is LNHDA and CDR2 is SQIVND (reference sequence). The CDR3 consists of 14 residues. The ends were cut back, 3 bases at V and 4 bases at J, with 12 bases in the middle. As DNA, the CDR3 is TGTGCCAGTAGTATGAGCCCGTCGGGCTATGGCTACACCTTC. It codes for CASSMSPSGYGYTF.

CDR3 sequence (DNA): TGTGCCACCAGTGACTTAAGAGGGGAAAAACTGTTTTTT. This encodes CATSDLRGEKLFF. The genes are TRBV24-1 and TRBJ1-4; D is unresolved. The CDR3 extends over 13 amino acids. Trimming stripped 4 bases from V and 8 bases from J, with 10 bases between. CDR1 is KGHDR, CDR2 SFDVKD, per germline.

This clone has just one count. V usage is TRBV7-3 and J usage is TRBJ1-1; D possibly corresponds to TRBD1 (5 bases). The germline V and J ends were trimmed by 0 bases and 11 bases, with 13 bases remaining between them. The CDR3 is made up of 13 amino acids. Looked up from germline, CDR1 is SGHTA and CDR2 is FQGTGA. As DNA, the CDR3 is TGTGCCAGCAGCTTAACGCCCCAGGGATGGGCTTTCTTT. It specifies CASSLTPQGWAFF.

The genes are TRBV5-4 and TRBJ2-5; 7 positions match TRBD1. With 3 bases clipped from V and 2 bases from J, the junction kept 4 bases outside the gene matches. CDR3 size: 14 residues. Germline values: CDR1 SGHNT, CDR2 YYREEE (reference sequence). CDR3 sequence: CASSWDSSQETQYF. CDR3 DNA: TGTGCCAGCAGCTGGGACAGTTCGCAAGAGACCCAGTACTTC.

The chain couples TRBV3-1 (or the pseudogene TRBV3-2) to TRBJ2-5; 9 bases agree with TRBD2. Germline values: CDR1 LGHDT, CDR2 YNNKEL (reference sequence). V shed 3 bases, J shed 4 bases, and the junction held 6 bases outside the gene matches. The CDR3 has 15 amino acids. The CDR3 reads CASSQASGEAETQYF. The CDR3 DNA reads as TGTGCCAGCAGCCAGGCTAGCGGGGAGGCAGAGACCCAGTACTTC.

The rearrangement uses TRBV24-1 and TRBJ2-2, with 10 bases aligning to TRBD2. Losses at the gene ends were 1 base for V and 2 bases for J; bases not matched to a gene: 3. The germline V gene has CDR1 KGHDR and CDR2 SFDVKD. CDR3 size: 17 residues. CDR3 sequence (DNA): TGTGCCACCAGTGATTTTCGGACTAGCGGTAACACCGGGGAGCTGTTTTTT. Protein: CATSDFRTSGNTGELFF.

The chain joins TRBV27 to TRBJ2-5, with TRBD1 identical over 9 bases. The V segment lost 6 bases and the J segment 4 bases; nucleotides outside the gene matches: 6. Germline V gene lookup returns CDR1 MNHEY and CDR2 SMNVEV (reference sequence). The CDR3 has 14 amino acids. This chain's CDR3 is CASRIIQGAETQYF. The CDR3 coding sequence is TGTGCCAGCAGGATTATACAGGGGGCAGAGACCCAGTACTTC.

The rearrangement uses TRBV10-3 and TRBJ2-7; TRBD2 matches at 9 bases. The CDR3 length is 13 residues. Germline lookup yields CDR1 ENHRY and CDR2 SYGVKD. Trimming removed 6 bases from V and 6 bases from J; junction bases left unmatched: 6. CDR3 sequence reads: CAISDGAGGEQYF. CDR3 sequence (DNA): TGTGCCATCAGCGATGGAGCGGGGGGCGAGCAGTACTTC.

The chain employs TRBV28 and TRBJ2-1; 9 bases match TRBD1. Per germline, CDR1 MDHEN and CDR2 SYDVKM. V shed 3 bases and J 9 bases; nucleotides not matched to a gene: 12. The CDR3 totals 16 residues. This CDR3 is CASSFLQGAAIGEQFF. DNA of the CDR3: TGTGCCAGCAGTTTCCTACAGGGGGCGGCGATCGGTGAGCAGTTCTTC.

The chain links TRBV6-6 to TRBJ1-3, with 8 positions matching TRBD1. The CDR3 covers 15 residues. Germline V gene data show CDR1 as MNHNY and CDR2 as SVGAGI (reference sequence). The V segment lost 5 bases and the J segment 4 bases; nucleotides outside the gene matches: 7. The CDR3 sequence is CASSNQGARGNTIYF. The CDR3 DNA follows: TGTGCCAGCAGTAACCAGGGGGCGCGGGGAAACACCATATATTTT.

The chain recombines TRBV18 with TRBJ1-5; TRBD1 matches at 9 bases. The CDR3 has 14 amino acids. J lost 1 base, V lost 6 bases, and 1 base had no gene match. The germline V gene has CDR1 KGHSH and CDR2 LQKENI. The CDR3 protein is CASSTGGSNQPQHF. DNA for the CDR3: TGTGCCAGCTCGACAGGGGGAAGCAATCAGCCCCAGCATTTT.